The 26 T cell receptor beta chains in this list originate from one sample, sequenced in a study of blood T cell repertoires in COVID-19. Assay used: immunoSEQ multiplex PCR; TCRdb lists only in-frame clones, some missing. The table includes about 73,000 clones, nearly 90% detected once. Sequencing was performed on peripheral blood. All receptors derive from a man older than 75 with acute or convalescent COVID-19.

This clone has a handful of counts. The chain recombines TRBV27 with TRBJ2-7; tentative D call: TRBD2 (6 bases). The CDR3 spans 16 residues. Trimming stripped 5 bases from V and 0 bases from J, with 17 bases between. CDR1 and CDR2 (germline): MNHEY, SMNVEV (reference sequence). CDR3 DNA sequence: TGTGCCAGCAGTACTAGGTTAGCGGAAGCCTCCTACGAGCAGTACTTC. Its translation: CASSTRLAEASYEQYF.

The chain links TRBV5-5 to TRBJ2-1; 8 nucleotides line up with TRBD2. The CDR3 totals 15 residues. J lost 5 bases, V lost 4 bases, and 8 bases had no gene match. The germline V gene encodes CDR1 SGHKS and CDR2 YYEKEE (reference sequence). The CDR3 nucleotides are TGTGCCAGCAGCCGGAAGCGGGGGCAGGACAATGAGCAGTTCTTC. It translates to CASSRKRGQDNEQFF.

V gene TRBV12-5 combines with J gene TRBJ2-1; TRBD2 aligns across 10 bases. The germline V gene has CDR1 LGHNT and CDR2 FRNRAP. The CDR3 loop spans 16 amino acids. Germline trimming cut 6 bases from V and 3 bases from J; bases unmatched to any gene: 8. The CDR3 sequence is CASGRSGTSVYNEQFF. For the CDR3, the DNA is TGTGCTAGTGGACGCTCCGGGACTAGCGTCTACAATGAGCAGTTCTTC.

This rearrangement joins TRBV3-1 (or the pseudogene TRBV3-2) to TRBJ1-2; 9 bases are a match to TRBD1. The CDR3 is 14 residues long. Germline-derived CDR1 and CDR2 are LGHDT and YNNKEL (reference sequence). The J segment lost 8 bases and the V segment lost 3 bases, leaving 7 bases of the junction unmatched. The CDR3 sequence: CASSQVQGAIGYTF. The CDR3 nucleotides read TGTGCCAGCAGCCAGGTACAGGGGGCGATAGGCTACACCTTC.

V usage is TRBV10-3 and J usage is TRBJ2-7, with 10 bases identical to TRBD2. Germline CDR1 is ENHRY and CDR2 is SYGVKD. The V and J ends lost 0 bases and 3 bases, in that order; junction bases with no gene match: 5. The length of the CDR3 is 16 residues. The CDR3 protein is CAISESGAGGRYEQYF. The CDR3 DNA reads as TGTGCCATCAGTGAGTCGGGAGCGGGGGGGCGCTACGAGCAGTACTTC.

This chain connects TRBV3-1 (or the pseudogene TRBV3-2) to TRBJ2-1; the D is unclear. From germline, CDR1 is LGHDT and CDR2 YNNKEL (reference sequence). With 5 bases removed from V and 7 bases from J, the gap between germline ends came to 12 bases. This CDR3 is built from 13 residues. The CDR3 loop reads CASSWSGRNEQFF. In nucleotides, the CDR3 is TGTGCCAGCAGCTGGAGTGGCCGAAATGAGCAGTTCTTC.

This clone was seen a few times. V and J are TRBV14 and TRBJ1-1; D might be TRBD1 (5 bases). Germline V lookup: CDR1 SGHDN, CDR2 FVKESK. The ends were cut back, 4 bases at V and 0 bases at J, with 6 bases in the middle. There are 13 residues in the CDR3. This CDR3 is CASSRQMNTEAFF. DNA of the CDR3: TGTGCCAGCAGCCGACAGATGAACACTGAAGCTTTCTTT.

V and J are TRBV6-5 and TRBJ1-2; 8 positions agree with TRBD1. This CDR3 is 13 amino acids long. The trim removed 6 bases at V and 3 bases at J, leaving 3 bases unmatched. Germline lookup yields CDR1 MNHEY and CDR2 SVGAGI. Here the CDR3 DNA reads TGTGCCAGCAGCCCGGACAGGGACTATGGCTACACCTTC. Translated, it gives CASSPDRDYGYTF.

The CDR3 loop is CASSLSNNEQFF. CDR3 bases: TGCGCCAGCAGCTTGTCCAACAATGAGCAGTTCTTC. This sequence joins TRBV5-1 and TRBJ2-1, with D unresolved. CDR3 length: 12 amino acids. Germline CDR1 SGHRS, CDR2 YFSETQ. V lost 1 base to trimming and J lost 5 bases, with 4 bases between them.

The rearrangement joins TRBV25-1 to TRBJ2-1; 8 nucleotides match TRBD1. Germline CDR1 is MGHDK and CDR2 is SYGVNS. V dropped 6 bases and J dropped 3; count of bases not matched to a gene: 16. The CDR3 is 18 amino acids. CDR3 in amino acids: CASSPAPGQGRSYNEQFF. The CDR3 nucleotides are TGTGCCAGCAGCCCCGCCCCAGGACAGGGCCGTAGCTACAATGAGCAGTTCTTC.

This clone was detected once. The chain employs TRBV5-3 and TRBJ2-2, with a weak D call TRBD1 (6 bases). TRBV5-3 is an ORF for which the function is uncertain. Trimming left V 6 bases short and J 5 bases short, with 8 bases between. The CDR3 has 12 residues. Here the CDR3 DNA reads TGTGCCAGAAAACAGGGTACCGGGGAGCTGTTTTTT. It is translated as CARKQGTGELFF.

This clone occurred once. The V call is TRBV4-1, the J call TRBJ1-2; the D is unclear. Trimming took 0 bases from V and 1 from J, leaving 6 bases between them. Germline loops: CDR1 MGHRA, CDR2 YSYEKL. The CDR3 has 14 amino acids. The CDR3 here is CASSQEQINYGYTF. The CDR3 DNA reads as TGCGCCAGCAGCCAAGAACAGATTAACTATGGCTACACCTTC.

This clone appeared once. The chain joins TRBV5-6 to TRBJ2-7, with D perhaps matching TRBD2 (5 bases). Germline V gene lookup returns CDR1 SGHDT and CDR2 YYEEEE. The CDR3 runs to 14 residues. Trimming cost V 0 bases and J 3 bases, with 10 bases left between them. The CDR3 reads CASSLGTAFYEQYF. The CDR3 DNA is TGTGCCAGCAGCTTGGGGACTGCTTTCTACGAGCAGTACTTC.

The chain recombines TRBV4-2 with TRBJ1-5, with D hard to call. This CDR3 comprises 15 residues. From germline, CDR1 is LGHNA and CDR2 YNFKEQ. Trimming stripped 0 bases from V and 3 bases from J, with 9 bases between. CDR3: CASSQDFVHNQPQHF. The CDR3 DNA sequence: TGTGCCAGCAGCCAAGATTTTGTACACAATCAGCCCCAGCATTTT.

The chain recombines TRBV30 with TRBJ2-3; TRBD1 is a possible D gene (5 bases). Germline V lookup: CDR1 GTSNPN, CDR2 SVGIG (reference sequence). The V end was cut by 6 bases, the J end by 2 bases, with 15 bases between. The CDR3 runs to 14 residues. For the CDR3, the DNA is TGTGCCTGCCCCTTAGGGGAAAACACAGATACGCAGTATTTT. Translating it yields CACPLGENTDTQYF.

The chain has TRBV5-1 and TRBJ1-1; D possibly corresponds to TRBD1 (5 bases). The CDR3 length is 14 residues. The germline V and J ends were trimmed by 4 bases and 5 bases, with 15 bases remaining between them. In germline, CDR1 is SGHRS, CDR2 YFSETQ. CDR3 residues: CASSVNPGGTEAFF. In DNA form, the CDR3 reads TGCGCCAGCAGCGTAAATCCCGGGGGGACTGAAGCTTTCTTT.

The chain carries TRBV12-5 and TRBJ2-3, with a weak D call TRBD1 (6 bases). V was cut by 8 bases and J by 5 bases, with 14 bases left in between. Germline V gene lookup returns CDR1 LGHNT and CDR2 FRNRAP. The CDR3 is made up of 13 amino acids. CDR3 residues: CASLSGVEDTQYF. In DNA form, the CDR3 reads TGTGCTAGTCTCTCAGGGGTGGAAGATACGCAGTATTTT.

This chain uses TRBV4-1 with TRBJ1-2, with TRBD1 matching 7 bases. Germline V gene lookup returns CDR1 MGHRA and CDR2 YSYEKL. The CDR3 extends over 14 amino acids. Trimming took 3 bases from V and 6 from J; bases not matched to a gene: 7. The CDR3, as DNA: TGCGCCAGCAGCCACCCGACAGGGACCCATGGCTACACCTTC. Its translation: CASSHPTGTHGYTF.

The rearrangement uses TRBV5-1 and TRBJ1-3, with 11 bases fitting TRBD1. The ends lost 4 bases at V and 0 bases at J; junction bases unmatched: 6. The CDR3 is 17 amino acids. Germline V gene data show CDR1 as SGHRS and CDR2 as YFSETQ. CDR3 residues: CASSTGQGVHSGNTIYF. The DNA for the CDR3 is TGCGCCAGCAGCACGGGACAGGGGGTACACTCTGGAAACACCATATATTTT.

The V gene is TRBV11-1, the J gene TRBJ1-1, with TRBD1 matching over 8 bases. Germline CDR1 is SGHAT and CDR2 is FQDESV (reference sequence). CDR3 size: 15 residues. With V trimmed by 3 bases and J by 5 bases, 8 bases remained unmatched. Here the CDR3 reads CASSFGDRGSTEAFF. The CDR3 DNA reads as TGTGCCAGCAGCTTCGGAGACAGGGGAAGTACTGAAGCTTTCTTT.

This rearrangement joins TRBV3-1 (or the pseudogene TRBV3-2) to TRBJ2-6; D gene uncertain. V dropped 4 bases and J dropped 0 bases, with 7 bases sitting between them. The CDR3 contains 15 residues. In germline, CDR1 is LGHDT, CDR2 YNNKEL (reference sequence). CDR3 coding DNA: TGTGCCAGCAGCCCCGTCCTCTCTGGGGCCAACGTCCTGACTTTC. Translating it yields CASSPVLSGANVLTF.

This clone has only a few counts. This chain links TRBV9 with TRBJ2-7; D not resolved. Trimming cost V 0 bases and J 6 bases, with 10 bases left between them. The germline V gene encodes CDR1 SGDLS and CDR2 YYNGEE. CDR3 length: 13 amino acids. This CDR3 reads CASSVGDSGEQYF. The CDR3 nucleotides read TGTGCCAGCAGCGTAGGCGACTCCGGCGAGCAGTACTTC.

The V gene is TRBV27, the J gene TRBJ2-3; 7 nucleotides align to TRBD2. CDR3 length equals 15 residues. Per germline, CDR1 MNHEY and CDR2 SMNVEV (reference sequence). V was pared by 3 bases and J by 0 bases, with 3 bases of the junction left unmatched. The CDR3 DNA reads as TGTGCCAGCAGTTTGGGGACTACCAGCACAGATACGCAGTATTTT. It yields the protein CASSLGTTSTDTQYF.

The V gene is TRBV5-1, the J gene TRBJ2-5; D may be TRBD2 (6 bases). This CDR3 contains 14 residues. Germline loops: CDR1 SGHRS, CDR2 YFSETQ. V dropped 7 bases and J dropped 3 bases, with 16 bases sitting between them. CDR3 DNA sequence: TGCGCCAGCTCTCCCGGGACTTTAAAAGAGACCCAGTACTTC. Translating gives CASSPGTLKETQYF.

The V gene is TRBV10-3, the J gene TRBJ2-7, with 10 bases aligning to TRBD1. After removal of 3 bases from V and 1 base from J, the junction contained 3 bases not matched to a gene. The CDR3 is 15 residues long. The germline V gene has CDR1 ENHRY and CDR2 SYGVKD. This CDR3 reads CAISDLGQGSYEQYF. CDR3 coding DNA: TGTGCCATCAGTGACCTGGGACAGGGGTCCTACGAGCAGTACTTC.

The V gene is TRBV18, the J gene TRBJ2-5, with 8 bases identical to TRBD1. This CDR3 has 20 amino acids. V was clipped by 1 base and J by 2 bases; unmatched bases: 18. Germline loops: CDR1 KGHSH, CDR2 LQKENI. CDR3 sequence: CASSPRSLINRGIGQETQYF. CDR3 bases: TGTGCCAGCTCACCACGATCCCTCATCAACAGGGGGATAGGGCAAGAGACCCAGTACTTC. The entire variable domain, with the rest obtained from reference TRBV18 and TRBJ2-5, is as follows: NAGVMQNPRHLVRRRGQEARLRCSPMKGHSHVYWYRQLPEEGLKFMVYLQKENIIDESGMPKERFSAEFPKEGPSILRIQQVVRGDSAAYFCASSPRSLINRGIGQETQYFGPGTRLLVL.